The T cell receptor (beta chain) under discussion was sequenced for a study of T-cell memory formation after mild COVID-19. This CDR3 is 13 amino acids long. V lost 6 bases to trimming and J lost 4 bases, with 12 bases between them. CDR1 is LGHDT, CDR2 YNNKEL, per germline (reference sequence). Study conclusions and caveats: The pre-infection memory compartment contained some responding clones, suggesting cross-reactive memory joined.

MiXCR, run by TCRdb on the 5' RACE reads, gives a single entry per CDR3 protein. The sample contains 200,000 or so distinct CDR3 sequences, around 19% of which appear only once. This clonotype has just a few counts. The target antigen is unknown. This chain connects TRBV3-1 to TRBJ1-2; D is possibly TRBD1 (6 bases). Sequencing was performed on PBMCs or a T cell subset sorted from them (not recorded which). This sequence originates from an adult woman who had mild COVID-19 (a few samples of this study predate the infection). Cell type and time point are not known. CDR3 loop: CASSTGTSYGYTF. DNA for the CDR3: TGTGCCAGCAGTACCGGGACATCCTATGGCTACACCTTC.